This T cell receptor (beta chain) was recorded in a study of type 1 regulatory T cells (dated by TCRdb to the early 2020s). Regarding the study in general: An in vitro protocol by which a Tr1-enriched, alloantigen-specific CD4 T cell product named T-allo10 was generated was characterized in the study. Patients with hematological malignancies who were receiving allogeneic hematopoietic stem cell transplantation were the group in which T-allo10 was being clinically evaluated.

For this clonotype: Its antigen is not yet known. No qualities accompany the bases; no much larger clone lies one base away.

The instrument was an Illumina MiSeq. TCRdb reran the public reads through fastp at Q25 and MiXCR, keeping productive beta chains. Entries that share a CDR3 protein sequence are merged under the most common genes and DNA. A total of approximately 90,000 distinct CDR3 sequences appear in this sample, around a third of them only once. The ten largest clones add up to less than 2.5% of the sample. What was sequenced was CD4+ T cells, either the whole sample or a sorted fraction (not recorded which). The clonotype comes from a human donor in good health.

CDR3 loop: CASSLSRNTEAFF. The DNA reads as follows: TGTGCCAGCAGCCTTTCGAGGAACACTGAAGCTTTCTTT. Recombination joined TRBV7-7 with TRBJ1-1; the D gene is not confidently resolved. Reading the germline V gene (reference sequence) gives CDR1 SSHAT and CDR2 FNYEAQ. V is pared back by 5 bases and J by 1 base, with 8 bases lying between the germline termini. Its CDR3 holds 13 amino acids, cysteine through phenylalanine. Here the CDR3 DNA is all that survives: 39 bases in frame from base 1.